Only a few counts were recorded for the clone carrying this T cell receptor beta chain. One Seattle source followed patients from active infection through their disease course. Authors' processing steps: The assay estimated nucleated cells by amplifying reference gene primers. Sequencing was performed with immunoSEQ multiplex PCR; in TCRdb, only in-frame clones are kept and a portion is missing. V, J and clone size are those of that table, while D and trimming were read from the DNA. The sample holds about 150,000 clones, approximately 85% seen once. This sample stems from a study of blood T cell repertoires in COVID-19. Study-wide background: COVID-19 samples from acute and convalescent phases originated in the United States, Italy and Spain.

V lost 9 bases to trimming and J lost 3 bases, with 15 bases between them. The CDR3 runs to 14 residues. The V gene's germline CDR1 is LNHDA and CDR2 SQIVND (reference sequence). This receptor was identified in a man between 60 and 75 years old with COVID-19, enrolled during active disease. The V call is TRBV19, the J call TRBJ1-5, with D perhaps matching TRBD1 (6 bases). Sequenced input: peripheral blood. Here the CDR3 reads CASRRGGDNQPQHF. The CDR3 nucleotides read TGTGCCAGCCGAAGGGGGGGGGACAATCAGCCCCAGCATTTT.